This T cell receptor beta chain was sequenced for a study of blood T cell repertoires in COVID-19. CDR1 is MDHEN, CDR2 SYDVKM, per germline. The CDR3 extends over 15 amino acids. J was trimmed by 3 bases and V by 8 bases; bases with no gene match: 5. Each participant's cohort was designated according to participant-reported clinical history. Only in-frame clones appear in the TCRdb table, and some are missing; sequencing was by immunoSEQ multiplex PCR. The sample consists of approximately 210,000 clones, 88% of them appearing once. J is TRBJ2-2 and V is TRBV28, with TRBD1 matching 11 bases. The sequenced sample consisted of PBMCs or T cells enriched from blood (not recorded which). The sequence came from a woman between 50 and 59 years old with acute COVID-19. CDR3 protein: CASGGQGEYTGELFF. The DNA for the CDR3 is TGTGCCAGCGGGGGACAGGGGGAGTACACCGGGGAGCTGTTTTTT.